This T cell receptor (beta chain) comes out of a study of blood T cell repertoires in COVID-19 (dated by TCRdb to between 2020 and 2021). Regarding the complete study: Samples covering the acute and convalescent phases of COVID-19 were provided by collaborators in the United States, Italy and Spain. HLA class I and class II types, where available, came from metadata supplied by the sample provider rather than from assay-based typing. The dataset comprised deeply sampled blood TCRbeta repertoires from subjects exposed to, actively infected with, or recovered from COVID-19. Samples came from the ongoing ImmuneRACE study (first 160 participants) plus 1,254 subjects from 6 global collaborators. The prospective study material was composed of cDNA or gDNA derived from T cells, B-cell-depleted T cells, or PBMCs. Nearly every sample came with metadata listing a de-identified subject ID, COVID-19 status, age in years and sex. The repertoires were released in a freely available public database intended as a resource for research on the immune response to SARS-CoV-2. Summary of the overall study and its limitations: How much clinical and demographic metadata was included differed by source and by participant, and the metadata was provided uncurated.

Notes on this clone: Its antigen target is currently unknown. Base quality data are lacking; no much larger clone is found one base away.

Its CDR3 holds 20 amino acids, cysteine through phenylalanine. The read is trimmed to its CDR3 DNA, 60 bases read in frame from base 1. The germline V and J ends show losses of 0 bases and 0 bases respectively, and no gene match explains 7 bases of the junction. The germline V gene sets CDR1 to SGHTA and CDR2 to FQGNSA. TCRbeta CDR3 regions were amplified from genomic DNA by means of the immunoSEQ Assay, a bias-controlled multiplex PCR. The authors' analysis ran thus. The number of nucleated cells in each sample was estimated from the amplification of reference gene primers within the assay. Sequence reads were collapsed and filtered to measure the absolute abundance of every unique TCRbeta CDR3 rearrangement. Productive Simpson clonality was computed per sample as the square root of Simpson's diversity index over productive rearrangements. TCRdb holds this immuneACCESS table with in-frame rearrangements only. Some clones are missing; in checked studies, unresolved V genes explain under half, and the rest has no known cause. V and J calls and clone size are those listed in that table; D and trimming were worked out from the DNA. The sample table lists tens of thousands of clones, about four fifths of them with a count of one. 20% to 25% of the sample comes from the top ten.

In Seattle, one collaborating source enrolled patients while the infection was active and tracked those patients longitudinally over the course of disease. Each collaborating institution followed its own protocols to collect whole blood in K2EDTA tubes. Collaborator samples were shipped for TCRbeta analysis as frozen whole blood, isolated PBMCs, or DNA extracted from either sample type. The V and J genes are TRBV7-2 and TRBJ2-5; 16 nucleotides in the junction match TRBD2. Sequenced sample: peripheral blood. The receptor was derived from a woman of 80 years or more with COVID-19, enrolled during active disease. The CDR3 reads CASSLAGLAGGPGYQETQYF. The nucleotides are TGTGCCAGCAGCTTAGCGGGACTAGCGGGAGGGCCCGGGTACCAAGAGACCCAGTACTTC. Reference TRBV7-2 and TRBJ2-5 proteins supply the regions before and after the CDR3; the full variable domain is: GAGVSQSPSNKVTEKGKDVELRCDPISGHTALYWYRQSLGQGLEFLIYFQGNSAPDKSGLPSDRFSAERTGGSVSTLTIQRTQQEDSAVYLCASSLAGLAGGPGYQETQYFGPGTRLLVL.